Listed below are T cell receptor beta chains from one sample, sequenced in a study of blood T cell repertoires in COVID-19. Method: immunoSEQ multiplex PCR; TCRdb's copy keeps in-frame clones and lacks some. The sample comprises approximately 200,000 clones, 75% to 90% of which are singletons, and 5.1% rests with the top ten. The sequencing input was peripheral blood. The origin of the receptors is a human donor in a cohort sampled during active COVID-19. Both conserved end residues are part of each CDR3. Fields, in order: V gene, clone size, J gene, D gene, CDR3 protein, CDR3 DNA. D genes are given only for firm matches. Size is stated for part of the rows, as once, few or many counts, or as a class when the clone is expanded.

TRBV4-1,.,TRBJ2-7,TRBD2,CASSQALAGGSYEQYF,TGCGCCAGCAGCCAAGCCCTAGCGGGAGGGTCCTACGAGCAGTACTTC
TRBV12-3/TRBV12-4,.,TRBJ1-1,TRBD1,CASSTQQGDEAFF,TGTGCCAGCAGCACCCAACAGGGGGATGAAGCTTTCTTT
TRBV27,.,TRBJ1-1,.,CASSLGSRTEAFF,TGTGCCAGCAGTTTAGGCTCCCGTACTGAAGCTTTCTTT
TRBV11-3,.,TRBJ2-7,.,CASSSWGEGDEQYF,TGTGCCAGCAGCTCCTGGGGGGAGGGGGACGAGCAGTACTTC
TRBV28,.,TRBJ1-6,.,CASGRANSPLHF,TGTGCCAGCGGGAGGGCCAATTCACCCCTCCACTTT
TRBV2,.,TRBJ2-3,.,CASSGGPDTQYF,TGTGCCAGCAGTGGAGGGCCAGATACGCAGTATTTT
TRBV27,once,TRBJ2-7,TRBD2,CASSSIAGVRYEQYF,TGTGCCAGCAGCTCAATAGCGGGAGTTAGATACGAGCAGTACTTC
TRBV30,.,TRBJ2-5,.,CAWRFEETQYF,TGTGCCTGGAGGTTTGAGGAGACCCAGTACTTC
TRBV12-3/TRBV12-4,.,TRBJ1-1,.,CASTGFGTEAFF,TGTGCCAGCACGGGATTTGGCACTGAAGCTTTCTTT
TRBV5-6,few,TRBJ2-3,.,CASSFRRGRTDTQYF,TGTGCCAGCAGCTTTCGAAGGGGGAGAACAGATACGCAGTATTTT
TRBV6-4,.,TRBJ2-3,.,CASSPSAFTDTQYF,TGTGCCAGCAGTCCTAGCGCTTTCACAGATACGCAGTATTTT
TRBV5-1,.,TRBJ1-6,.,CASSPRTGGSALHF,TGCGCCAGCAGCCCACGGACCGGGGGATCGGCCCTCCACTTT
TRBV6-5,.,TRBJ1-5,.,CASSPRGEGNQPQHF,TGTGCCAGCAGTCCCAGGGGCGAGGGCAATCAGCCCCAGCATTTT
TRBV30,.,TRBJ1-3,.,CAWGTLSNRNTIYF,TGTGCCTGGGGGACACTTTCTAACAGAAACACCATATATTTT
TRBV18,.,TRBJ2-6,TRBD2,CASSPLSGLAVSGANVLTF,TGTGCCAGCTCACCACTTTCCGGACTAGCGGTCTCTGGGGCCAACGTCCTGACTTTC
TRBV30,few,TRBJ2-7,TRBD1,CAWSRQGAGYEQYF,TGTGCCTGGAGCCGACAGGGGGCGGGTTACGAGCAGTACTTC
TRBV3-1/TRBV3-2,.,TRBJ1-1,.,CASSRGGVFTEAFF,TGTGCCAGCAGTCGGGGGGGGGTTTTCACTGAAGCTTTCTTT
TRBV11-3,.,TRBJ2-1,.,CASSSGPLASEQFF,TGTGCCAGCAGCTCTGGCCCGCTAGCCTCTGAGCAGTTCTTC
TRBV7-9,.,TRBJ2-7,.,CASTPRAGWISF,TGTGCCAGCACCCCTCGGGCGGGTTGGATTTCCTTC
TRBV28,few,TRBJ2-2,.,CASSTRGGPSGELFF,TGTGCCAGCAGCACCAGGGGAGGGCCCTCCGGGGAGCTGTTTTTT
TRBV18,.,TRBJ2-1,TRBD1,CASSPPDRRQYNEQFF,TGTGCCAGCTCACCGCCGGACAGGAGACAGTACAATGAGCAGTTCTTC
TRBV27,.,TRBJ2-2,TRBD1,CASSWGQGGTGELFF,TGTGCCAGCAGTTGGGGACAGGGTGGCACCGGGGAGCTGTTTTTT
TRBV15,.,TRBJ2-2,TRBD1,CATSRKWDRNTGELFF,TGTGCCACCAGCAGAAAATGGGACAGAAACACCGGGGAGCTGTTTTTT
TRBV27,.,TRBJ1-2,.,CASSFSKGHYGYTF,TGTGCCAGCAGTTTTTCGAAGGGGCACTATGGCTACACCTTC
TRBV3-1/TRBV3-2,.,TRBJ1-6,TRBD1,CASRRQGENSPLHF,TGTGCCAGCAGGAGACAGGGGGAAAATTCACCCCTCCACTTT
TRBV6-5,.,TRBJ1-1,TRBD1,CASSSTGRTEAFF,TGTGCCAGCAGTTCGACAGGGAGAACTGAAGCTTTCTTT
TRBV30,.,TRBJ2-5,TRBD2,CAWRTSGEETQYF,TGTGCCTGGAGGACTAGCGGGGAAGAGACCCAGTACTTC
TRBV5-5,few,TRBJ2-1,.,CASSPRGHEQFF,TGTGCCAGCAGCCCCAGGGGTCATGAGCAGTTCTTC
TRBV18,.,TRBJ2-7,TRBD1,CASSPGTGGIHEQYF,TGTGCCAGCTCACCTGGGACAGGGGGTATCCACGAGCAGTACTTC
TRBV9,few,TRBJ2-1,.,CASSGGTSYNEQFF,TGTGCCAGCAGCGGCGGGACCTCCTACAATGAGCAGTTCTTC
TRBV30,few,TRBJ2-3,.,CAWRLRTSQGTDTQYF,TGTGCCTGGAGGTTACGGACAAGTCAAGGGACAGATACGCAGTATTTT
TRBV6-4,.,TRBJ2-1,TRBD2,CASSDTAGRYNEQFF,TGTGCCAGCAGTGACACAGCGGGACGATACAATGAGCAGTTCTTC
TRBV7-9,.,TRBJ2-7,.,CASSTTGYEQYF,TGTGCCAGCAGCACAACAGGGTACGAGCAGTACTTC
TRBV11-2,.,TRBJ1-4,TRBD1,CASSPRWTGPKLFF,TGTGCCAGCAGCCCCCGTTGGACAGGGCCAAAACTGTTTTTT
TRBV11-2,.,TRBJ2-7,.,CASSLGGREQYF,TGTGCCAGCAGCTTAGGAGGGAGGGAGCAGTACTTC
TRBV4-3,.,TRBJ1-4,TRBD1,CASSQAGQGTEKLFF,TGCGCCAGCAGCCAAGCGGGACAGGGTACTGAAAAACTGTTTTTT
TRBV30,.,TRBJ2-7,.,CAWRTGSHEQYF,TGTGCCTGGAGAACGGGATCCCACGAGCAGTACTTC
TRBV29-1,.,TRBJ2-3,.,CSVEGTNTDTQYF,TGCAGCGTTGAAGGCACAAACACAGATACGCAGTATTTT
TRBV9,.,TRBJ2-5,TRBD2,CASSVVGGRGQETQYF,TGTGCCAGCAGCGTAGTTGGCGGGAGGGGTCAAGAGACCCAGTACTTC
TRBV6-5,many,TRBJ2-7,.,CASSKDSSYEQYF,TGTGCCAGCAGCAAGGACAGCTCCTACGAGCAGTACTTC
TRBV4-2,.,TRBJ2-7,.,CASSQGARNEQYF,TGTGCCAGCAGCCAAGGGGCCCGAAACGAGCAGTACTTC
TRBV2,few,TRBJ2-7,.,CASSEWESGEQYF,TGTGCCAGCAGTGAATGGGAGAGTGGGGAGCAGTACTTC
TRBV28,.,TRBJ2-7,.,CASRQGHYEQYF,TGTGCCAGCAGGCAGGGGCACTACGAGCAGTACTTC